The 30 T cell receptor beta chains below all came from one sample that was sequenced in a study of T cells in Graves' hyperthyroidism and ophthalmopathy. Amplified regions were TCR beta CDR3 sequences from RNA transcripts. With the HTBI primer set, the TCR CDR3 went through a first round of RT-PCR. TCRdb processed the multiplex PCR reads anew with MiXCR; each CDR3 protein has one entry. Of around 660,000 distinct CDR3 sequences listed, 45% are singletons. The sequencing sample was made of peripheral blood or thyroid tissue (not recorded which). The origin of the receptors is an adult man with Graves' disease, either hyperthyroidism or ophthalmopathy (not recorded which).

This sequence joins TRBV29-1 and TRBJ2-5, with D possibly being TRBD2 (6 bases). Trimming took 8 bases from V and 2 from J, leaving 15 bases between them. Germline V gives CDR1 SQVTM, CDR2 ANQGSEA. The CDR3 runs 13 residues. The CDR3 loop is CSFRGGVQETQYF. The CDR3 DNA follows: TGCAGCTTCCGCGGAGGGGTACAAGAGACCCAGTACTTC.

Details on this clonotype: Possible read error: a much larger clone is one base away. This likely comes from a read error, as the CDR3 has no conserved phenylalanine or tryptophan at its end. The rearrangement joins TRBV7-6 to TRBJ2-7; D unclear. The CDR3 covers 14 residues. Per germline, CDR1 SGHVS and CDR2 FNYEAQ. Trimming shortened V by 2 bases and J by 0 bases, and 8 bases separated the two germline ends. The CDR3 region is CASSLRSDSYEQYL. The DNA of the CDR3 is TGTGCCAGCAGCTTAAGGTCGGACTCCTACGAGCAGTACCTC.

This clonotype was detected only a few times. The chain employs TRBV12-3 or TRBV12-4 and TRBJ1-5, with D unclear. The CDR3 spans 13 residues. The V end was cut by 5 bases, the J end by 10 bases, with 15 bases between. The CDR3, as DNA: TGTGCCAGCAGTCCGACCGTAGGCGGACCCCAGCATTTT. It translates to CASSPTVGGPQHF.

A few counts support this clonotype. The rearrangement links TRBV29-1 to TRBJ2-2; 11 bases align to TRBD2. J gave up 5 bases and V 6 bases, and 14 bases lay outside the gene matches. CDR3 length: 17 amino acids. Germline-derived CDR1 and CDR2 are SQVTM and ANQGSEA. CDR3 in amino acids: CSVFSGRAGMGTGELFF. The CDR3 region has the DNA TGCAGCGTCTTTAGCGGGAGGGCCGGAATGGGAACCGGGGAGCTGTTTTTT.

This clonotype was observed many times. The chain has TRBV9 and TRBJ2-5, with 10 bases matching TRBD2. Trimming cost V 3 bases and J 2 bases; bases outside gene matches: 4. Germline V gene sequence: CDR1 SGDLS, CDR2 YYNGEE. The CDR3 consists of 15 residues. The CDR3 nucleotides are TGTGCCAGCAGCGAGTCTAGCGGGGGACAAGAGACCCAGTACTTC. Its protein is CASSESSGGQETQYF. Based on the CDR3 plus reference TRBV9 and TRBJ2-5, the full variable domain is DSGVTQTPKHLITATGQRVTLRCSPRSGDLSVYWYQQSLDQGLQFLIQYYNGEERAKGNILERFSAQQFPDLHSELNLSSLELGDSALYFCASSESSGGQETQYFGPGTRLLVL.

The V call is TRBV10-3, the J call TRBJ1-2; 7 bases match TRBD1. Germline V gene sequence: CDR1 ENHRY, CDR2 SYGVKD. The CDR3 has 12 amino acids. The DNA for the CDR3 is TGTGCTAGAGCGTGGCAGGGGGATGGCTACACCTTC. Protein sequence: CARAWQGDGYTF.

With respect to this clonotype: An end of the junction differs from the germline gene, which may be a read error. The V call is TRBV19, the J call TRBJ2-7; D uncertain. Germline CDR1 is LNHDA and CDR2 is SQIVND (reference sequence). The CDR3 has 14 residues. The CDR3 loop is CASSPRASSYEQCF. The CDR3 coding sequence is TGTGCCAGTAGCCCTCGGGCAAGCTCCTACGAGCAGTGCTTC.

This chain links TRBV7-2 with TRBJ2-2; TRBD2 matches at 14 bases. Germline V gene lookup returns CDR1 SGHTA and CDR2 FQGNSA. The CDR3 has 18 amino acids. V trimming: 5 bases; J trimming: 4 bases; junction bases outside the gene matches: 9. The CDR3 protein is CASSQTSGGVMGTGELFF. The CDR3 DNA sequence: TGTGCCAGCAGCCAGACTAGCGGGGGGGTCATGGGCACCGGGGAGCTGTTTTTT.

This clonotype occurred once. At one of its ends the junction is not consistent with the germline gene, which may arise from a read error. The CDR3 protein is CSSSPGLADQETQYF. The CDR3 nucleotides are TGTTCCAGCAGCCCGGGACTAGCGGATCAAGAGACCCAGTACTTC. The V gene is TRBV7-6, the J gene TRBJ2-5, with 11 bases matching TRBD2. Germline V lookup: CDR1 SGHVS, CDR2 FNYEAQ. The CDR3 runs to 15 residues.

The V and J genes are TRBV7-4 and TRBJ2-7, with 7 nucleotides matching TRBD2. Germline V gives CDR1 SGHVT, CDR2 SQSDAQ. Trimming took 5 bases from V and 6 from J; bases not matched to a gene: 7. This CDR3 is 13 amino acids long. The CDR3 protein is CASSRGGGREQYF. Here the CDR3 DNA reads TGTGCCAGCAGCCGTGGGGGGGGACGCGAGCAGTACTTC. Drawing the rest from reference TRBV7-4 and TRBJ2-7, the complete variable domain is GAGVSQSPRYKVAKRGRDVALRCDSISGHVTLYWYRQTLGQGSEVLTYSQSDAQRDKSGRPSGRFSAERPERSVSTLKIQRTEQGDSAVYLCASSRGGGREQYFGPGTRLTVT.

This clonotype was recorded a few times. This chain links TRBV2 with TRBJ1-5; D gene unclear. Between the trimmed V and J ends, which lost 0 bases and 3 bases, there was a span of 12 bases. There are 16 residues in the CDR3. Looked up from germline, CDR1 is SNHLY and CDR2 is FYNNEI. The CDR3 here is CASSEARWYANQPQHF. In DNA form, the CDR3 reads TGTGCCAGCAGTGAAGCGCGGTGGTATGCCAATCAGCCCCAGCATTTT.

The chain is built from TRBV25-1 and TRBJ1-5; tentative D call: TRBD1 (5 bases). The CDR3 consists of 16 residues. Trimming cost V 4 bases and J 0 bases, with 13 bases left between them. In germline, CDR1 is MGHDK, CDR2 SYGVNS. CDR3 protein: CASSAQDTDSNQPQHF. As DNA, the CDR3 is TGTGCCAGCAGTGCGCAGGACACCGATAGCAATCAGCCCCAGCATTTT.

This clonotype has more than one count but fewer than ten. V usage is TRBV7-9 and J usage is TRBJ1-5, with a weak D call TRBD1 (6 bases). Germline V gene lookup returns CDR1 SEHNR and CDR2 FQNEAQ (reference sequence). CDR3 length: 13 amino acids. The germline V and J ends were trimmed by 3 bases and 6 bases, with 9 bases remaining between them. The CDR3 loop is CASSFEQGQPQHF. The CDR3, as DNA: TGTGCCAGCAGCTTCGAACAGGGTCAGCCCCAGCATTTT.

The rearrangement links TRBV5-1 to TRBJ1-6; D is unresolved. V was cut by 1 base and J by 8 bases, with 7 bases left in between. Germline CDR1 reads SGHRS; CDR2 reads YFSETQ. The CDR3 has 13 amino acids. CDR3 DNA: TGCGCCAGCAGCTTGCCAGAATATTCACCCCTCCACTTT. It is translated as CASSLPEYSPLHF. The whole variable domain, filled in from reference TRBV5-1 and TRBJ1-6, reads KAGVTQTPRYLIKTRGQQVTLSCSPISGHRSVSWYQQTPGQGLQFLFEYFSETQRNKGNFPGRFSGRQFSNSRSEMNVSTLELGDSALYLCASSLPEYSPLHFGNGTRLTVT.

This clonotype occurred many times. This chain connects TRBV29-1 to TRBJ1-1; tentatively, D is TRBD1 (5 bases). Germline CDR1 is SQVTM and CDR2 is ANQGSEA. V shed 2 bases and J shed 2 bases, with 15 bases lying between them. There are 15 residues in the CDR3. CDR3 coding DNA: TGCAGCGTTGAAAAAGGCCAGGGCCTCAACACTGAAGCTTTCTTT. This codes for CSVEKGQGLNTEAFF.

On this clonotype: This could be a read error, since a much larger clone is one nucleotide away. The rearrangement joins TRBV2 to TRBJ1-5; D gene unclear. Germline V CDR1 and CDR2: SNHLY, FYNNEI. CDR3 length: 12 residues. With 1 base removed from V and 9 bases from J, the gap between germline ends came to 7 bases. The CDR3 region is CASSEDPGPQHF. The CDR3 region has the DNA TGTGCCAGCAGTGAAGACCCGGGGCCCCAGCATTTT.

Only a few counts were recorded for this clonotype. This chain links TRBV20-1 with TRBJ2-7; possibly TRBD2 for D (5 bases). The length of the CDR3 is 14 residues. V gave up 3 bases and J gave up 2 bases, with 14 bases separating them. Per germline, CDR1 DFQATT and CDR2 SNEGSKA (reference sequence). The CDR3 here is CSASPPGLTYEQYF. As DNA, the CDR3 is TGCAGTGCTAGTCCACCAGGACTTACCTACGAGCAGTACTTC.

This clonotype showed up many times. The J gene is TRBJ1-2, the V gene TRBV2, with 9 bases aligning to TRBD1. CDR1 SNHLY and CDR2 FYNNEI come from the germline V gene. Losses at the gene ends were 4 bases for V and 6 bases for J; bases not matched to a gene: 9. There are 15 residues in the CDR3. The CDR3, as DNA: TGTGCCAGCAGTGCTACCGGGACAGGGTTGGATGGCTACACCTTC. This gives the protein CASSATGTGLDGYTF.

This clonotype was detected ten times or more. The gene calls are TRBV29-1 and TRBJ1-6; 7 positions match TRBD1. Germline loops: CDR1 SQVTM, CDR2 ANQGSEA. Trimming took 5 bases from V and 7 from J; bases not matched to a gene: 8. CDR3 length: 14 residues. CDR3: CSVSTGTTNSPLHF. The CDR3 DNA reads as TGCAGCGTTTCGACAGGGACAACCAATTCACCCCTCCACTTT.

This chain links TRBV6-6 with TRBJ2-2, with D perhaps matching TRBD2 (6 bases). CDR1 MNHNY and CDR2 SVGAGI come from the germline V gene (reference sequence). The V end lost 5 bases, the J end lost 6 bases, and 13 bases lay between the germline ends. There are 14 residues in the CDR3. This CDR3 is CASSTTSSAGELFF. The CDR3 bases are TGTGCCAGCAGTACGACTAGTTCCGCCGGGGAGCTGTTTTTT.

The chain uses TRBV25-1 and TRBJ1-1, with a tentative D call TRBD1 (5 bases). Per germline, CDR1 MGHDK and CDR2 SYGVNS. The CDR3 loop spans 12 amino acids. The CDR3 DNA follows: TGTGCTCCGGACACAGCAAACACTGAAGCTTTCTTT. Encoded protein: CAPDTANTEAFF.

This clonotype was counted a few times. The chain employs TRBV10-3 and TRBJ1-5; 7 bases align to TRBD1. Per germline, CDR1 ENHRY and CDR2 SYGVKD. The CDR3 is 15 residues long. Losses at the gene ends were 10 bases for V and 6 bases for J; bases not matched to a gene: 15. The CDR3 reads CASQGGRGISQPQHF. The CDR3 nucleotides read TGTGCCAGCCAGGGGGGCCGGGGGATTTCTCAGCCCCAGCATTTT.

This clonotype was counted many times. The chain joins TRBV5-8 to TRBJ1-1; D is uncertain. CDR3 length equals 12 residues. CDR1 and CDR2 from the germline V gene are SGHTS and YDEGEE. With 4 bases removed from V and 3 bases from J, the gap between germline ends came to 7 bases. DNA of the CDR3: TGTGCCAGCAGCCGCCCCGACACTGAAGCTTTCTTT. Protein: CASSRPDTEAFF.

This chain joins TRBV5-1 and TRBJ1-1, with D tentatively TRBD1 (5 bases). V lost 3 bases and J lost 1, with 10 bases in between. CDR1 is SGHRS, CDR2 YFSETQ, per germline. The CDR3 covers 14 residues. CDR3 DNA sequence: TGCGCCAGCAGCTCGGGGGAGTGGAACACTGAAGCTTTCTTT. This sequence encodes CASSSGEWNTEAFF.

J is TRBJ1-1 and V is TRBV5-1; no definite D call. Germline V gives CDR1 SGHRS, CDR2 YFSETQ. V lost 4 bases and J lost 1, with 20 bases in between. The CDR3 loop spans 17 amino acids. CDR3 bases: TGCGCCAGCAGCCTCCGGGGAGGTGGTTTTGGGAACACTGAAGCTTTCTTT. Its protein is CASSLRGGGFGNTEAFF.

This chain connects TRBV12-3 or TRBV12-4 to TRBJ2-7; perhaps TRBD2 as D (5 bases). This CDR3 region has 14 residues. V was shortened by 5 bases and J by 3 bases, with 14 bases between the two germline ends. This CDR3 is CASSPRTRNYEQYF. The CDR3 DNA is TGTGCCAGCAGTCCCCGTACTAGAAACTACGAGCAGTACTTC.

The V call is TRBV10-3, the J call TRBJ2-7; D is uncertain. V was pared by 5 bases and J by 7 bases, with 18 bases between. The germline V gene encodes CDR1 ENHRY and CDR2 SYGVKD. This CDR3 spans 14 amino acids. The CDR3 sequence: CAISPVNTGREQYF. For the CDR3, the DNA is TGTGCCATCAGTCCCGTTAATACCGGACGGGAGCAGTACTTC.

This clonotype has a count of ten or more. The chain is built from TRBV10-3 and TRBJ2-7; the D gene is possibly TRBD2 (7 bases). The CDR3 has 18 residues. The V gene's germline CDR1 is ENHRY and CDR2 SYGVKD. V dropped 0 bases and J dropped 2 bases, with 20 bases sitting between them. The CDR3 sequence is CAISESEGGTTPPYEQYF. The CDR3 nucleotides are TGTGCCATCAGTGAGTCGGAGGGGGGGACAACCCCACCCTACGAGCAGTACTTC.

Ten or more counts support this clonotype. This sequence joins TRBV20-1 and TRBJ2-7, with 7 bases identical to TRBD2. CDR1 DFQATT and CDR2 SNEGSKA come from the germline V gene (reference sequence). Trimming took 3 bases from V and 6 from J; bases not matched to a gene: 11. The CDR3 has 14 residues. The CDR3 protein is CSARYAGVLGEQYF. CDR3 nucleotide sequence: TGCAGTGCTAGGTACGCGGGAGTACTGGGCGAGCAGTACTTC.

In regard to this clonotype: One base away lies a much larger clone, so this may be a sequencing read error. V usage is TRBV29-1 and J usage is TRBJ2-7; D gene unclear. The germline CDR1 and CDR2 sequences are SQVTM and ANQGSEA. This CDR3 comprises 12 residues. V lost 5 bases to trimming and J lost 4 bases, with 12 bases between them. The CDR3 DNA is TGCAGCGTTCTGTTGGCCAAGTACGAGCAGTACTTC. It yields the protein CSVLLAKYEQYF.